Shown below are 23 T cell receptor beta chains from a single sample sequenced in a study of blood T cell repertoires in COVID-19. The protocol was immunoSEQ multiplex PCR, while the TCRdb copy is restricted to in-frame clones and leaves out a portion. The sample has approximately 450,000 clones, over 75% seen once. The sequenced material came from PBMCs or T cells enriched from blood (not recorded which). These receptors originate from a man aged 30 to 45 who had recovered from COVID-19.

This chain connects TRBV18 to TRBJ1-5, with D tentatively TRBD1 (5 bases). The V gene's germline CDR1 is KGHSH and CDR2 LQKENI. CDR3 length equals 12 residues. The V end was cut by 5 bases, the J end by 4 bases, with 6 bases between. CDR3 region: CASSDSNQPQHF. In nucleotides, the CDR3 is TGTGCCAGCTCAGACAGTAATCAGCCCCAGCATTTT.

This rearrangement joins TRBV7-9 to TRBJ1-1, with a weak D call TRBD1 (6 bases). The V gene lost 7 bases and the J gene lost 1 base, with 13 bases spanning the gap. Germline CDR1 and CDR2: SEHNR and FQNEAQ (reference sequence). This CDR3 contains 14 residues. CDR3 amino acids: CASNRDTKNTEAFF. The CDR3 DNA reads TGTGCCAGCAACCGGGACACTAAGAACACTGAAGCTTTCTTT.

CDR3 in DNA: TGTGCCAGCAACCCGGGCAATCAGCCCCAGCATTTT. Its translation: CASNPGNQPQHF. The chain carries TRBV11-3 and TRBJ1-5; no clear D gene. Trimming shortened V by 7 bases and J by 2 bases, and 6 bases separated the two germline ends. Germline V CDR1 and CDR2: SGHNT, YENEEA. The CDR3 consists of 12 residues. Full variable domain (remainder filled in from reference TRBV11-3 and TRBJ1-5): EAGVVQSPRYKIIEKKQPVAFWCNPISGHNTLYWYLQNLGQGPELLIRYENEEAVDDSQLPKDRFSAERLKGVDSTLKIQPAELGDSAVYLCASNPGNQPQHFGDGTRLSIL.

This chain connects TRBV28 to TRBJ2-7; 9 bases are shared with TRBD2. There are 15 residues in the CDR3. Unmatched junction bases numbered 8, after V lost 5 bases and J lost 3 bases. Germline V CDR1 and CDR2: MDHEN, SYDVKM. The CDR3 bases are TGTGCCAGCAGTCTAGTCGGGACTAGCCGCTACGAGCAGTACTTC. It codes for CASSLVGTSRYEQYF.

The V gene is TRBV18, the J gene TRBJ1-1, with 9 nucleotides matching TRBD1. Germline V lookup: CDR1 KGHSH, CDR2 LQKENI. The trim removed 3 bases at V and 6 bases at J, leaving 5 bases unmatched. The CDR3 has 14 residues. CDR3 amino acids: CASSPGTGLPEAFF. In nucleotides, the CDR3 is TGTGCCAGCTCACCCGGGACAGGGTTACCTGAAGCTTTCTTT. The whole variable domain, remainder taken from reference TRBV18 and TRBJ1-1, is NAGVMQNPRHLVRRRGQEARLRCSPMKGHSHVYWYRQLPEEGLKFMVYLQKENIIDESGMPKERFSAEFPKEGPSILRIQQVVRGDSAAYFCASSPGTGLPEAFFGQGTRLTVV.

This clone was counted only a few times. The rearrangement uses TRBV19 and TRBJ1-2, with D tentatively TRBD1 (5 bases). The CDR3 consists of 17 residues. The V gene's germline CDR1 is LNHDA and CDR2 SQIVND (reference sequence). V dropped 6 bases and J dropped 4 bases, with 24 bases sitting between them. CDR3 sequence reads: CASSTFPRGEPLYGYTF. The DNA for the CDR3 is TGTGCCAGTAGCACGTTCCCCCGGGGGGAGCCGCTCTATGGCTACACCTTC.

The chain employs TRBV5-4 and TRBJ2-1, with D possibly matching TRBD2 (6 bases). The CDR3 covers 16 residues. Trimming pared 4 bases from V and 3 bases from J, leaving 17 bases between. Germline V CDR1 and CDR2: SGHNT, YYREEE (reference sequence). This CDR3 reads CASSPGGHPDYNEQFF. In DNA, the CDR3 is TGTGCCAGCAGCCCTGGAGGGCACCCTGACTACAATGAGCAGTTCTTC.

The V and J genes are TRBV19 and TRBJ2-7; 7 positions match TRBD2. V trimming: 8 bases; J trimming: 6 bases; junction bases outside the gene matches: 4. Germline values: CDR1 LNHDA, CDR2 SQIVND (reference sequence). The CDR3 contains 11 residues. CDR3 loop: CASSIAGEQYF. CDR3 DNA sequence: TGTGCCAGTTCCATAGCGGGCGAGCAGTACTTC.

The gene calls are TRBV4-2 and TRBJ2-7, with 9 bases identical to TRBD2. Germline CDR1 and CDR2: LGHNA and YNFKEQ. V was clipped by 5 bases and J by 7 bases; unmatched bases: 12. The CDR3 sequence is 15 residues long. The chain's CDR3 is CASSSFDSGSREQYF. The CDR3 nucleotides read TGTGCCAGCAGCTCTTTCGATAGCGGGAGTAGGGAGCAGTACTTC.

This clone appeared a single time. J is TRBJ2-5 and V is TRBV18; 11 bases are a match to TRBD2. Germline V gives CDR1 KGHSH, CDR2 LQKENI. J gave up 2 bases and V 2 bases, and 10 bases lay outside the gene matches. The CDR3 length is 18 residues. The CDR3 region is CASSPRPSGTSGQETQYF. CDR3 DNA: TGTGCCAGCTCACCAAGACCGAGCGGGACTAGCGGACAAGAGACCCAGTACTTC.

A few counts support this clone. The rearrangement joins TRBV29-1 to TRBJ2-1, with D possibly TRBD2 on 5 matching bases. CDR1 and CDR2 from the germline V gene are SQVTM and ANQGSEA. Between the trimmed V and J ends, which lost 0 bases and 13 bases, there was a span of 13 bases. This CDR3 is 12 amino acids long. The CDR3 loop reads CSVEEFGGDQFF. As DNA, the CDR3 is TGCAGCGTTGAAGAGTTTGGAGGCGACCAGTTCTTC.

V is TRBV6-2 or TRBV6-3 and J is TRBJ2-7; tentatively, D is TRBD2 (5 bases). V dropped 2 bases and J dropped 3 bases, with 11 bases sitting between them. CDR1 is MNHEY and CDR2 is SVGEGT in the germline V gene. This CDR3 is built from 14 residues. CDR3 loop: CASSYEGRNYEQYF. CDR3 DNA sequence: TGTGCCAGCAGTTACGAGGGCAGAAACTACGAGCAGTACTTC.

The chain employs TRBV5-4 and TRBJ2-1, with 13 bases that match TRBD2. The J segment lost 2 bases and the V segment lost 4 bases, leaving 3 bases of the junction unmatched. This CDR3 spans 16 amino acids. Germline CDR1 reads SGHNT; CDR2 reads YYREEE (reference sequence). The CDR3 DNA sequence: TGTGCCAGCAGCACGGGGACTAGCGGGACCTACAATGAGCAGTTCTTC. Its translation: CASSTGTSGTYNEQFF.

The V and J genes are TRBV7-9 and TRBJ2-1, with D maybe TRBD2 (5 bases). The CDR3 extends over 14 amino acids. With 6 bases removed from V and 6 bases from J, the gap between germline ends came to 15 bases. Germline CDR1 is SEHNR and CDR2 is FQNEAQ (reference sequence). CDR3 region: CASRRSIGSNEQFF. The CDR3 bases are TGTGCCAGCAGACGCAGCATAGGGAGCAATGAGCAGTTCTTC.

The chain joins TRBV28 to TRBJ2-1; TRBD1 agrees at 10 bases. This CDR3 contains 18 residues. J was trimmed by 9 bases and V by 2 bases; bases with no gene match: 16. Looked up from germline, CDR1 is MDHEN and CDR2 is SYDVKM. CDR3 residues: CASSLMTGGPGGLGEQFF. The CDR3 DNA follows: TGTGCCAGCAGTTTAATGACAGGGGGCCCGGGAGGGCTGGGTGAGCAGTTCTTC.

The V and J genes are TRBV19 and TRBJ1-1, with D perhaps matching TRBD1 (5 bases). CDR3 length: 14 amino acids. CDR1 and CDR2 from the germline V gene are LNHDA and SQIVND (reference sequence). Trimming cost V 3 bases and J 4 bases, with 12 bases left between them. CDR3: CASSIQGRVTEAFF. The CDR3 DNA follows: TGTGCCAGTAGTATCCAGGGAAGAGTCACTGAAGCTTTCTTT.

This chain connects TRBV10-1 to TRBJ2-7; 14 positions match TRBD2. This CDR3 comprises 17 residues. Germline V gene sequence: CDR1 WNHNN, CDR2 SYGVQD (reference sequence). V dropped 10 bases and J dropped 0; count of bases not matched to a gene: 11. The CDR3 bases are TGCGCCACCAAAAATCCGGGACTAGCGGGAGTCTCCTACGAGCAGTACTTC. Encoded protein: CATKNPGLAGVSYEQYF.

This chain uses TRBV24-1 with TRBJ2-1, with 8 bases lining up with TRBD1. The length of the CDR3 is 14 residues. The V and J ends lost 3 bases and 7 bases, in that order; junction bases with no gene match: 4. The germline gives CDR1 KGHDR, CDR2 SFDVKD. CDR3 nucleotide sequence: TGTGCCACCAGTGATCCCACAGGGGGAAATGAGCAGTTCTTC. It specifies CATSDPTGGNEQFF.

The V call is TRBV19, the J call TRBJ1-1, with 7 positions matching TRBD1. CDR3 length equals 16 residues. The ends lost 0 bases at V and 1 base at J; junction bases unmatched: 5. CDR1 and CDR2 (germline): LNHDA, SQIVND (reference sequence). The CDR3 protein is CASSIDWTGRNTEAFF. The CDR3 DNA is TGTGCCAGTAGTATAGATTGGACAGGAAGGAACACTGAAGCTTTCTTT.

The CDR3 bases are TGTGCCAGCAGCTTTAGCGGGACTAGCACAGATACGCAGTATTTT. This translates into CASSFSGTSTDTQYF. The chain has TRBV7-9 and TRBJ2-3; 8 positions agree with TRBD2. Germline CDR1 is SEHNR and CDR2 is FQNEAQ (reference sequence). CDR3 length: 15 residues. V was clipped by 3 bases and J by 0 bases; unmatched bases: 2.

The gene calls are TRBV6-2 or TRBV6-3 and TRBJ1-5; TRBD1 matches at 8 bases. Germline-derived CDR1 and CDR2 are MNHEY and SVGEGT. The V segment lost 2 bases and the J segment 4 bases; nucleotides outside the gene matches: 7. The CDR3 totals 16 residues. CDR3 region: CASSYHPGTGNQPQHF. CDR3 DNA sequence: TGTGCCAGCAGTTACCATCCCGGGACAGGTAATCAGCCCCAGCATTTT.

The rearrangement joins TRBV19 to TRBJ2-2, with a possible D match to TRBD2 (5 bases). V lost 7 bases to trimming and J lost 6 bases, with 15 bases between them. Germline V lookup: CDR1 LNHDA, CDR2 SQIVND (reference sequence). This CDR3 spans 14 amino acids. The CDR3 nucleotides are TGTGCCAGTACCGGACTTTTTCCGGCCGGGGAGCTGTTTTTT. As protein: CASTGLFPAGELFF.

V usage is TRBV24-1 and J usage is TRBJ2-1; 13 bases fit TRBD2. The CDR3 is 17 amino acids. Germline CDR1 reads KGHDR; CDR2 reads SFDVKD. Trimming cost V 0 bases and J 7 bases; bases outside gene matches: 5. CDR3: CATSDLQLAGGPNEQFF. CDR3 DNA sequence: TGTGCCACCAGTGATTTGCAACTAGCGGGAGGGCCGAATGAGCAGTTCTTC.